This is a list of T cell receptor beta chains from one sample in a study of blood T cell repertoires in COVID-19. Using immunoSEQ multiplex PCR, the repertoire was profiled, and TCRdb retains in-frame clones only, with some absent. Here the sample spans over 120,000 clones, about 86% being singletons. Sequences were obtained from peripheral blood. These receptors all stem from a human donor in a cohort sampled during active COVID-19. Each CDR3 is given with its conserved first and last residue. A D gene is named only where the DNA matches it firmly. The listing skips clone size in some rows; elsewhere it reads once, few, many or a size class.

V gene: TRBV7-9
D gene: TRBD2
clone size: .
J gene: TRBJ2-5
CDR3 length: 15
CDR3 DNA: TGTGCCAGCAGCCCGCGGACTAGCGGACGGGAGACCCAGTACTTC
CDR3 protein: CASSPRTSGRETQYF

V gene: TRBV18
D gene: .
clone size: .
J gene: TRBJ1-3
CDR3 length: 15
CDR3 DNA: TGTGCCAGCTCACCAGGGCTGGATCCTGGAAACACCATATATTTT
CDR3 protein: CASSPGLDPGNTIYF

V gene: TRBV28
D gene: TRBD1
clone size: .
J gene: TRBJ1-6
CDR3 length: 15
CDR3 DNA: TGTGCCAGCAAGCCAGGGGGTTTCTATAATTCACCCCTCCACTTT
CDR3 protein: CASKPGGFYNSPLHF

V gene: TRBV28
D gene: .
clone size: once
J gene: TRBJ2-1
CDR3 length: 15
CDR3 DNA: TGTGCCAGCAGCTCCAGGTACCCCCTCTACAATGAGCAGTTCTTC
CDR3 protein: CASSSRYPLYNEQFF

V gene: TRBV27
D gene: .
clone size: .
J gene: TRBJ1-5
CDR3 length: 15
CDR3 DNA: TGTGCCAGCAGTTTGGTCGGTATAGGCAATCAGCCCCAGCATTTT
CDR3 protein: CASSLVGIGNQPQHF

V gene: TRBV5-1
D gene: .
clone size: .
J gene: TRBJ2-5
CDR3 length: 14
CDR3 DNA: TGCGCCAGCAGCTTGTTTAGGAGCCAAGAGACCCAGTACTTC
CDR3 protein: CASSLFRSQETQYF

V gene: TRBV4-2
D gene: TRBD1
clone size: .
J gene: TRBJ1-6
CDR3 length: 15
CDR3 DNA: TGTGCCAGCAGCTCCGGGGGGGGACAGGGCTCACCCCTCCACTTT
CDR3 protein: CASSSGGGQGSPLHF

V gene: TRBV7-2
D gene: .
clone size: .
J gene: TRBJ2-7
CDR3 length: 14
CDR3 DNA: TGTGCCAGCAGCTTAGTGGGCGGGTCGTACGAGCAGTACTTC
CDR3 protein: CASSLVGGSYEQYF

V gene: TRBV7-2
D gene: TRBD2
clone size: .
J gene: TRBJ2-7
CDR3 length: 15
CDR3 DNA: TGTGCCAGCAGCCCGGGGGGATTTGGCGGGAGGGAGCAGTACTTC
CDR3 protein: CASSPGGFGGREQYF

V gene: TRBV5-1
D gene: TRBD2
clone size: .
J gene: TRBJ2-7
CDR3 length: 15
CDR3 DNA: TGCGCCAGCAGCTTGGGACTAGCGGGGGACTACGAGCAGTACTTC
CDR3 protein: CASSLGLAGDYEQYF

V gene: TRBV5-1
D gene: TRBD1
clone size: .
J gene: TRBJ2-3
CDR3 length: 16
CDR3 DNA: TGCGCCAGCAGCCCCGGGACAGGCGGGGGCACAGATACGCAGTATTTT
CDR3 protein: CASSPGTGGGTDTQYF

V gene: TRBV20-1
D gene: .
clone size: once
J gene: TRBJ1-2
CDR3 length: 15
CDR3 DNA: TGCAGTGCTACTGACCTACAGGTAACCAACTATGGCTACACCTTC
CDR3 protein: CSATDLQVTNYGYTF

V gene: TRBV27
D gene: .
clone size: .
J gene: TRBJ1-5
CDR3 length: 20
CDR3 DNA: TGTGCCAGCAGTTTATGGGGCCCGGGACAAATTCGTTATAGCAATCAGCCCCAGCATTTT
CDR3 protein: CASSLWGPGQIRYSNQPQHF

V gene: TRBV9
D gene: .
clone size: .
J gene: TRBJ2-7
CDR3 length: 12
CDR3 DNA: TGTGCCAGCAGCGTAGAGGGGTACGAGCAGTACTTC
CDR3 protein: CASSVEGYEQYF

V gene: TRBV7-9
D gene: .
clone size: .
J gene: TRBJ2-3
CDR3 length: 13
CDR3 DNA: TGTGCCAGCAGCCACTCTAGTTTAGATACGCAGTATTTT
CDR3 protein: CASSHSSLDTQYF

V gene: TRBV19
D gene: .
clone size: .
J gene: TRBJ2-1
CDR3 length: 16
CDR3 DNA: TGTGCCAGTAGTGTGCTAGCGCGCCCTTTAAGCTATGAGCAGTTCTTC
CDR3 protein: CASSVLARPLSYEQFF

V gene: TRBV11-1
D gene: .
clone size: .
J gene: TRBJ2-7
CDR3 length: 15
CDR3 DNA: TGTGCCAGCAGCTTAGGCACAGGGAGCTCCTACGAGCAGTACTTC
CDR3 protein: CASSLGTGSSYEQYF

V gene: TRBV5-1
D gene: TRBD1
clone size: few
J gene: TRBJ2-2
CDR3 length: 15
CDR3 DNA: TGCGCCAGCACCAGACAGGGTCGTGACACCGGGGAGCTGTTTTTT
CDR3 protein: CASTRQGRDTGELFF

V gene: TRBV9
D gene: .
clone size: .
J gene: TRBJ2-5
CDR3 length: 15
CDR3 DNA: TGTGCCAGCAGCGCCCGTGCCGGGTTCCAAGAGACCCAGTACTTC
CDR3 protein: CASSARAGFQETQYF

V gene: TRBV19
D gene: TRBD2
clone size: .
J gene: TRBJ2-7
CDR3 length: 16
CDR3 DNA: TGTGCCAGTAGTATTTTTTTTCTAGCGGGTTCTGACGAGCAGTACTTC
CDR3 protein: CASSIFFLAGSDEQYF

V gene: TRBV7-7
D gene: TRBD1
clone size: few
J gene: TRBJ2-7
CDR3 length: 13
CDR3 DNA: TGTGCCAGCAGCTTAGGGACAGGGAGGGAGCAGTACTTC
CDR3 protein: CASSLGTGREQYF

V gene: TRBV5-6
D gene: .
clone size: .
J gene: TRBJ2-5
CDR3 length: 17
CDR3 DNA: TGTGCCAGCAGTCGACAGGTCATAATGTCTGGAAAAGAGACCCAGTACTTC
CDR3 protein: CASSRQVIMSGKETQYF

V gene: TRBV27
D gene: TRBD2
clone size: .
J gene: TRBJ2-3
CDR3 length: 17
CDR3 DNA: TGTGCCAGCAGTTCCTGGACTAGCGGGGACCTTGGAGATACGCAGTATTTT
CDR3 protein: CASSSWTSGDLGDTQYF